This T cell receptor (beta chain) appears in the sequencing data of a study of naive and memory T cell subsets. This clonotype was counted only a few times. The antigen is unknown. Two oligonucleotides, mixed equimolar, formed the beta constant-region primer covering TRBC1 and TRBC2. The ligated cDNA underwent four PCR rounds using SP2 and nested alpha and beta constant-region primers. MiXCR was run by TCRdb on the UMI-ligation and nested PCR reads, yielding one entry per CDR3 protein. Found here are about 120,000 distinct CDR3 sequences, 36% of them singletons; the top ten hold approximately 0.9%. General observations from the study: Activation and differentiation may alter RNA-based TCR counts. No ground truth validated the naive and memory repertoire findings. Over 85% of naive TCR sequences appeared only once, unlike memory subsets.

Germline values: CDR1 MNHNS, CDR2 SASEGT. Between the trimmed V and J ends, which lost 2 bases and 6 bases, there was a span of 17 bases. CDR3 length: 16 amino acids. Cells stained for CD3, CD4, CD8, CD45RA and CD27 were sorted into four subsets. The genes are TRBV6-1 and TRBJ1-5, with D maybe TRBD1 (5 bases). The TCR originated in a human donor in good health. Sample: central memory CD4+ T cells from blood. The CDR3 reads CASSEYGQGSFQPQHF. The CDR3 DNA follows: TGTGCCAGCAGTGAATATGGGCAGGGTAGTTTTCAGCCCCAGCATTTT.